The T cell receptor beta chain described here comes from a study of blood T cell repertoires in COVID-19. In the study overall: Spain, Italy and the United States supplied samples that represented acute and convalescent COVID-19. PBMCs, B-cell-depleted T cells, or T cells provided the cDNA or gDNA that made up the material.

This clone has just one count. Under the authors' procedure: Amplification of reference gene primers was used by the study to estimate nucleated cell counts. Generated by immunoSEQ multiplex PCR, the TCRdb table keeps only in-frame clones and is missing some. The DNA was the basis for D and trimming; V, J and clone size are from that table. In the table there are tens of thousands of clones, approximately 90% of which are singletons. The sequenced sample consisted of peripheral blood. This TCR derives from a woman aged 60-75 years with acute or convalescent COVID-19.

The DNA of the CDR3 is TGTGCCAGCAGCCCGGGTGTCCCGGGGGAGCTGTTTTTT. It yields the protein CASSPGVPGELFF. The V call is TRBV7-8, the J call TRBJ2-2, with D uncertain. V lost 5 bases and J lost 8, with 12 bases in between. Germline V gene sequence: CDR1 SGHVS, CDR2 FQNEAQ. This CDR3 is built from 13 residues.